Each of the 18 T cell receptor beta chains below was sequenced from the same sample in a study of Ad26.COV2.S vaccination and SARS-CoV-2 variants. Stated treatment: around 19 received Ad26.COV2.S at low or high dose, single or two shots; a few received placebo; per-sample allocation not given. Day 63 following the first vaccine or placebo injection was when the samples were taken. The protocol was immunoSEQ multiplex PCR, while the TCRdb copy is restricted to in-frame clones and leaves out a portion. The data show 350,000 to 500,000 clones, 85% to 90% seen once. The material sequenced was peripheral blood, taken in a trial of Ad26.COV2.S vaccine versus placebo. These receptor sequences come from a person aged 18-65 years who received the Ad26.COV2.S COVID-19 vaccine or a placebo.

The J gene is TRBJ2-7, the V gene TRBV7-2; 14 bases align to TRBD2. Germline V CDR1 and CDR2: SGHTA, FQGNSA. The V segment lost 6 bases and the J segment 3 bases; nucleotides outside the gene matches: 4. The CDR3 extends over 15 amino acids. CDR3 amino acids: CASRRTSGGNYEQYF. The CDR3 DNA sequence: TGTGCCAGCAGACGGACTAGCGGGGGGAACTACGAGCAGTACTTC.

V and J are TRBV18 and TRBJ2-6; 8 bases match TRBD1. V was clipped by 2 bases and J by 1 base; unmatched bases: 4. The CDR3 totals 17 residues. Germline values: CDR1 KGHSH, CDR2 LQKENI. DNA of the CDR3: TGTGCCAGCTCACCAGGACAGGGAACTTCTGGGGCCAACGTCCTGACTTTC. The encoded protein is CASSPGQGTSGANVLTF.

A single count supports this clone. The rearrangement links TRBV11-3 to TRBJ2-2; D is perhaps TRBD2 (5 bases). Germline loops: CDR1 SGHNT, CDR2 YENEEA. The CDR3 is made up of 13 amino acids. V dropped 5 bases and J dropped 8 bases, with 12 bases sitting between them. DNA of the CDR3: TGTGCCAGCAGCCGAGGGTTTTCGGGGGAGCTGTTTTTT. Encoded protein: CASSRGFSGELFF.

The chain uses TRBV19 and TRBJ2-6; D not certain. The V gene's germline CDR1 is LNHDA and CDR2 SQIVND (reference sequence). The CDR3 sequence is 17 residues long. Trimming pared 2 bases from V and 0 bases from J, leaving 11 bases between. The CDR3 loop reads CASSIPRHYSGANVLTF. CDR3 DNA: TGTGCCAGTAGTATACCCCGACACTACTCTGGGGCCAACGTCCTGACTTTC.

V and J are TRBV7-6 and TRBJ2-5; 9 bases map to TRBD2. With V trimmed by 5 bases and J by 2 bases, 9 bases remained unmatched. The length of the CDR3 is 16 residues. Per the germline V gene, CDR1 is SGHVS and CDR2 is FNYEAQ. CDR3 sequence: CASSPGAGGRQETQYF. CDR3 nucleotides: TGTGCCAGCAGCCCAGGGGCGGGGGGGAGACAAGAGACCCAGTACTTC. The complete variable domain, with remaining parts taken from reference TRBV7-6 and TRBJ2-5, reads GAGVSQSPRYKVTKRGQDVALRCDPISGHVSLYWYRQALGQGPEFLTYFNYEAQQDKSGLPNDRFSAERPEGSISTLTIQRTEQRDSAMYRCASSPGAGGRQETQYFGPGTRLLVL.

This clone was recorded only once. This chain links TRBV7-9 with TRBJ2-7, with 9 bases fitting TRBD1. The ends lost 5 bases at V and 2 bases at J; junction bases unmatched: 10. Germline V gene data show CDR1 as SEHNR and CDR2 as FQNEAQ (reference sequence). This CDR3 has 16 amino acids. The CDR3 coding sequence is TGTGCCAGCAGCCCTAGGACAGGGGATTCCCCCTACGAGCAGTACTTC. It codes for CASSPRTGDSPYEQYF.

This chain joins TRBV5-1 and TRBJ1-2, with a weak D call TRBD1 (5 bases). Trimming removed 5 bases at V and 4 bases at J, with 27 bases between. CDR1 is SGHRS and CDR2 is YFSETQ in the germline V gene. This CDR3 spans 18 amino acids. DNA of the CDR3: TGCGCCAGCAGTCACAAGAGCGATGTACAGGAGGCTATCTATGGCTACACCTTC. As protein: CASSHKSDVQEAIYGYTF.

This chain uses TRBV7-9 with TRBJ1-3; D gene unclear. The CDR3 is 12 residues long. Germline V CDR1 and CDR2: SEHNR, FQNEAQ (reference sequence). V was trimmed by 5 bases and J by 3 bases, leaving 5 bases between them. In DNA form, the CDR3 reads TGTGCCAGCAGCCCCGTTGGAAACACCATATATTTT. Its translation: CASSPVGNTIYF.

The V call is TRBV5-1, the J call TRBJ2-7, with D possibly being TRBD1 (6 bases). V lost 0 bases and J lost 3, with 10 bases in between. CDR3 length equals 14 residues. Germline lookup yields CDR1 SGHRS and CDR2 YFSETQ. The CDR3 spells CASSLGGQFYEQYF. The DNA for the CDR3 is TGCGCCAGCAGCTTGGGAGGACAGTTCTACGAGCAGTACTTC.

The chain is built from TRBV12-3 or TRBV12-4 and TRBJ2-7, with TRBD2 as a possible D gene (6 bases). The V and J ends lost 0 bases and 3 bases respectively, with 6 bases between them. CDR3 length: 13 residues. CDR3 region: CASSLAGLYEQYF. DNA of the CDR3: TGTGCCAGCAGTTTAGCGGGACTCTACGAGCAGTACTTC.

CDR3 amino acids: CASSLALAGFSYNEQFF. CDR3 bases: TGCGCCAGCAGCTTGGCGCTAGCGGGGTTCTCCTACAATGAGCAGTTCTTC. The rearrangement joins TRBV5-1 to TRBJ2-1, with 9 bases identical to TRBD2. J gave up 0 bases and V 0 bases, and 4 bases lay outside the gene matches. The CDR3 spans 17 residues. CDR1 SGHRS and CDR2 YFSETQ come from the germline V gene.

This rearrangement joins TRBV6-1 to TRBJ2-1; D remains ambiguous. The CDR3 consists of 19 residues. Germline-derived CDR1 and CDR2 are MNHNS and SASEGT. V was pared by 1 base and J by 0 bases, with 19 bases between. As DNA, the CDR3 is TGTGCCAGCAGTGAAGGACTCCGAAATTTTCCGAGCTCCTACAATGAGCAGTTCTTC. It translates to CASSEGLRNFPSSYNEQFF.

The CDR3 here is CASSLGWRGDYNEQFF. DNA of the CDR3: TGTGCCAGCAGCTTAGGTTGGCGGGGGGACTACAATGAGCAGTTCTTC. The V gene is TRBV7-2, the J gene TRBJ2-1, with 8 bases matching TRBD2. CDR1 is SGHTA and CDR2 is FQGNSA in the germline V gene. The CDR3 contains 16 residues. J gave up 3 bases and V 1 base, and 5 bases lay outside the gene matches. Based on the CDR3 plus reference TRBV7-2 and TRBJ2-1, the full variable domain is GAGVSQSPSNKVTEKGKDVELRCDPISGHTALYWYRQSLGQGLEFLIYFQGNSAPDKSGLPSDRFSAERTGGSVSTLTIQRTQQEDSAVYLCASSLGWRGDYNEQFFGPGTRLTVL.

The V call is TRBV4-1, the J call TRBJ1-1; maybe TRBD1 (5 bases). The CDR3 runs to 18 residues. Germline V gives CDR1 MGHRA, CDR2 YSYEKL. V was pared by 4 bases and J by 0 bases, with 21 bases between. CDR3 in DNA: TGCGCCAGCAGCCCTCTCCTAAGGGGTGGCCTCATGAACACTGAAGCTTTCTTT. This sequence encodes CASSPLLRGGLMNTEAFF.

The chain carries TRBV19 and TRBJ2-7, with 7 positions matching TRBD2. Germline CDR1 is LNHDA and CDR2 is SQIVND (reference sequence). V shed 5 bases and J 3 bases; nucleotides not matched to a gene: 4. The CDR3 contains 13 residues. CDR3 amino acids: CASSPRTSYEQYF. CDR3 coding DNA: TGTGCCAGTAGTCCGCGGACTAGCTACGAGCAGTACTTC.

The CDR3 coding sequence is TGTGCCAGCAGCAAATGGTGGGGGGCCAGGAGTCGGGATACGCAGTATTTT. Residues: CASSKWWGARSRDTQYF. The gene calls are TRBV21-1 and TRBJ2-3. TRBV21-1 is noted as a pseudogene. The CDR3 loop spans 17 amino acids.

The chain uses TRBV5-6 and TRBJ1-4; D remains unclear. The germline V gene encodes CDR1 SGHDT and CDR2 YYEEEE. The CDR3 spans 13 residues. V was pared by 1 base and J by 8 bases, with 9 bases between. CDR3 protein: CASSLSGPEKLFF. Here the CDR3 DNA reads TGTGCCAGCAGCTTGAGTGGCCCAGAAAAACTGTTTTTT.

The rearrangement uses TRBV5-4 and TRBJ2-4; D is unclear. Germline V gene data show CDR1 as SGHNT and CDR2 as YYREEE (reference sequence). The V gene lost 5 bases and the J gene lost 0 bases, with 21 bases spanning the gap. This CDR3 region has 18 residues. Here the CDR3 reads CASSYLTRTNLAKNIQYF. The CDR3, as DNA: TGTGCCAGCAGTTATCTCACCCGGACGAATTTAGCCAAAAACATTCAGTACTTC. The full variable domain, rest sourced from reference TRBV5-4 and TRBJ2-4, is ETGVTQSPTHLIKTRGQQVTLRCSSQSGHNTVSWYQQALGQGPQFIFQYYREEENGRGNFPPRFSGLQFPNYSSELNVNALELDDSALYLCASSYLTRTNLAKNIQYFGAGTRLSVL.